A selection of T cell receptor beta chains follows, all from one sample in a study of blood T cell repertoires in COVID-19. The data were produced by immunoSEQ multiplex PCR, yet TCRdb's version contains in-frame clones alone and is incomplete. The data show approximately 150,000 clones, approximately 88% seen once. Sequences were obtained from peripheral blood. The source is a human donor in a cohort sampled during active COVID-19. CDR3s include the opening cysteine and the closing phenylalanine or tryptophan. A D gene is named only where the DNA matches it firmly. Clone size appears in some rows only: once, few, many, or a class for an expanded clone.

cdr3_nt: TGTGCCAGCAGCGTCCAGAGGGCCGAAGATACGCAGTATTTT
cdr3_aa: CASSVQRAEDTQYF
d_call: .
clone_size: .
j_call: TRBJ2-3
v_call: TRBV9

cdr3_nt: TGTGCCATCAGTGAACGGGGGAGAGAAGAGACCCAGTACTTC
cdr3_aa: CAISERGREETQYF
d_call: .
clone_size: .
j_call: TRBJ2-5
v_call: TRBV10-3

cdr3_nt: TGCAGCGTTGAAGCAACTAGCACAGATACGCAGTATTTT
cdr3_aa: CSVEATSTDTQYF
d_call: .
clone_size: .
j_call: TRBJ2-3
v_call: TRBV29-1

cdr3_nt: TGTGCCAGCTCACTACCGACTAGCTCTGGGGCCAACGTCCTGACTTTC
cdr3_aa: CASSLPTSSGANVLTF
d_call: .
clone_size: once
j_call: TRBJ2-6
v_call: TRBV18

cdr3_nt: TGTGCCAGCAGATCAGACAGAAACTATAGCAATCAGCCCCAGCATTTT
cdr3_aa: CASRSDRNYSNQPQHF
d_call: .
clone_size: .
j_call: TRBJ1-5
v_call: TRBV28

cdr3_nt: TGTGCCAGCTCCGACAGAGTTAGCAATCAGCCCCAGCATTTT
cdr3_aa: CASSDRVSNQPQHF
d_call: .
clone_size: .
j_call: TRBJ1-5
v_call: TRBV19

cdr3_nt: TGTGCCAGCAGCCAAGAAGGGAGCGGGAGGGCTCGCGAGACCCAGTACTTC
cdr3_aa: CASSQEGSGRARETQYF
d_call: TRBD2
clone_size: once
j_call: TRBJ2-5
v_call: TRBV3-1/TRBV3-2

cdr3_nt: TGTGCCAGCAGCTCCGGGATGGGCGGGGAGCTGTTTTTT
cdr3_aa: CASSSGMGGELFF
d_call: .
clone_size: .
j_call: TRBJ2-2
v_call: TRBV11-2

cdr3_nt: TGTGCCAGCAGCCTGGGACAGGGTAATTCACCCCTCCACTTT
cdr3_aa: CASSLGQGNSPLHF
d_call: TRBD1
clone_size: few
j_call: TRBJ1-6
v_call: TRBV3-1/TRBV3-2

cdr3_nt: TGTGCCAGCAGCTCCCCCGGGGGAGGGGGGAATCAGCCCCAGCATTTT
cdr3_aa: CASSSPGGGGNQPQHF
d_call: .
clone_size: .
j_call: TRBJ1-5
v_call: TRBV28

cdr3_nt: TGTGCCAGCAGCGCCACGCCGGGACAGGGGGCTGGAAACACCATATATTTT
cdr3_aa: CASSATPGQGAGNTIYF
d_call: TRBD1
clone_size: .
j_call: TRBJ1-3
v_call: TRBV5-4

cdr3_nt: TGTGCCAGTAGTCAAAACGGGGAGGGGGCTGAAGCTTTCTTT
cdr3_aa: CASSQNGEGAEAFF
d_call: .
clone_size: once
j_call: TRBJ1-1
v_call: TRBV19

cdr3_nt: TGCGCCAGCAGCTTGACTAGCGGGAGCTACAATGAGCAGTTCTTC
cdr3_aa: CASSLTSGSYNEQFF
d_call: TRBD2
clone_size: .
j_call: TRBJ2-1
v_call: TRBV5-1

cdr3_nt: TGTGCCAGCAGCTTCCTAGCGGGAGGGCCGGCCTACAATGAGCAGTTCTTC
cdr3_aa: CASSFLAGGPAYNEQFF
d_call: TRBD2
clone_size: .
j_call: TRBJ2-1
v_call: TRBV7-8

cdr3_nt: TGTGCCACCAGTGAGGGGGGTAGTGGCTATGGCTACACCTTC
cdr3_aa: CATSEGGSGYGYTF
d_call: .
clone_size: few
j_call: TRBJ1-2
v_call: TRBV24-1

cdr3_nt: TGCGCCAGCAGCCTGGGCGGAGCGGGAGTTAACAATGAGCAGTTCTTC
cdr3_aa: CASSLGGAGVNNEQFF
d_call: TRBD2
clone_size: .
j_call: TRBJ2-1
v_call: TRBV5-1

cdr3_nt: TGTGCCAGCAGCGTCGAAGCGGGGGCAGATACGCAGTATTTT
cdr3_aa: CASSVEAGADTQYF
d_call: TRBD2
clone_size: .
j_call: TRBJ2-3
v_call: TRBV9

cdr3_nt: TGTGCCAGCAGCGTAGAAGGCAGGGGTGAGACTGAAGCTTTCTTT
cdr3_aa: CASSVEGRGETEAFF
d_call: .
clone_size: few
j_call: TRBJ1-1
v_call: TRBV9

cdr3_nt: TGTGCCAGCAGCTCGACAGGGACCAATGAGCAGTTCTTC
cdr3_aa: CASSSTGTNEQFF
d_call: TRBD1
clone_size: .
j_call: TRBJ2-1
v_call: TRBV7-3

cdr3_nt: TGTGCCAGTAGTATTGGGCGTAGCACTGAAGCTTTCTTT
cdr3_aa: CASSIGRSTEAFF
d_call: .
clone_size: few
j_call: TRBJ1-1
v_call: TRBV19

cdr3_nt: TGCAGTGCTAGGCGAGTCCTCGAGCAGTACTTC
cdr3_aa: CSARRVLEQYF
d_call: .
clone_size: .
j_call: TRBJ2-7
v_call: TRBV20-1

cdr3_nt: TGTGCCACCAGCAGTAGACAGGGTGGTCTTGCAAATCAGCCCCAGCATTTT
cdr3_aa: CATSSRQGGLANQPQHF
d_call: TRBD1
clone_size: .
j_call: TRBJ1-5
v_call: TRBV15

cdr3_nt: TGTGCCAGTAGTATGTGGGGACAGAGAAACTATGGCTACACCTTC
cdr3_aa: CASSMWGQRNYGYTF
d_call: TRBD1
clone_size: .
j_call: TRBJ1-2
v_call: TRBV19

cdr3_nt: TGTGCCAGCACCTCGCTGGGACTAGCGGGGGCCGTCTCCTACAATGAGCAGTTCTTC
cdr3_aa: CASTSLGLAGAVSYNEQFF
d_call: TRBD2
clone_size: .
j_call: TRBJ2-1
v_call: TRBV11-2

cdr3_nt: TGTGCCAGCAGTGAAGTCCCATACAATGAGCAGTTCTTC
cdr3_aa: CASSEVPYNEQFF
d_call: .
clone_size: .
j_call: TRBJ2-1
v_call: TRBV2

cdr3_nt: TGTGCCAGCAGCTTGATAATGGCAAACTATGGCTACACCTTC
cdr3_aa: CASSLIMANYGYTF
d_call: .
clone_size: .
j_call: TRBJ1-2
v_call: TRBV5-5